The sequence of this TCR beta chain was determined in a study of blood T cell repertoires in COVID-19. The CDR3 length is 12 residues. Trimming took 1 base from V and 8 from J, leaving 8 bases between them. Germline V gene lookup returns CDR1 MNHEY and CDR2 SVGAGI. The repertoire was sequenced with immunoSEQ multiplex PCR; TCRdb's copy has only in-frame clones and lacks some. The sample records approximately 270,000 clones, over 80% being singletons. This sequence originates from a woman in her 30s with acute COVID-19. The sequenced sample consisted of PBMCs or T cells enriched from blood (not recorded which). The chain carries TRBV6-5 and TRBJ1-2; the D gene is possibly TRBD1 (5 bases). CDR3 protein: CASSYLGGGYTF. The CDR3 DNA sequence: TGTGCCAGCAGTTACTTGGGGGGAGGCTACACCTTC.